This TCR beta chain emerged from a study of blood T cells in healthy people across ages. Findings and caveats of the study: Unknown donor CMV status possibly confounded expanded clonotype changes.

The CDR3 runs to 14 residues. V lost 2 bases and J 4 bases, leaving 13 bases between the germline ends. Germline values: CDR1 DFQATT, CDR2 SNEGSKA (reference sequence). Combining a sample-barcoded 5' primer with a J-beta primer mix, a second PCR ran for roughly 6 to 12 cycles. TCRdb independently ran MiXCR on the 5' RACE reads; one entry per CDR3 protein. This table holds roughly 1.9 million distinct CDR3 sequences, about 39% found once. For this clonotype: Its cognate antigen is unknown.

The chain has TRBV20-1 and TRBJ2-3; D is unclear. The sequence derives from a human donor in good health. Sequencing was performed on blood. The CDR3 bases are TGCAGTGCTAGACTCCAAGCCCAAGCAGATACGCAGTATTTT. As protein: CSARLQAQADTQYF.